Shown below are 32 T cell receptor beta chains from a single sample sequenced in a study of spatial heterogeneity in lung cancer. TCRdb itself ran the 5' RACE reads through MiXCR, one entry per CDR3 protein. This table has roughly 13,000 distinct CDR3 sequences, 10% appearing once. Noted time point: sample taken at primary tumor resection. Without sorting, whole RNA was sequenced from tumor, nontumor lung or frozen PBMC. Sequencing was performed on PBMCs, taken at surgery. All receptors derive from a male donor with early-stage non-small cell lung cancer.

There are many counts of this clonotype. The chain joins TRBV6-2 or TRBV6-3 to TRBJ2-5; D call uncertain. V gave up 0 bases and J gave up 5 bases, with 4 bases separating them. Per the germline V gene, CDR1 is MNHEY and CDR2 is SVGEGT. The CDR3 contains 12 residues. In DNA form, the CDR3 reads TGTGCCAGCAGTTACTCTTACGAGACCCAGTACTTC. The encoded protein is CASSYSYETQYF.

This clonotype was seen just once. The genes are TRBV10-3 and TRBJ2-2; 10 bases align to TRBD2. This CDR3 is built from 16 residues. V lost 6 bases and J lost 0; bases outside the gene matches: 4. Germline lookup yields CDR1 ENHRY and CDR2 SYGVKD. This CDR3 is CAIRRGLAANTGELFF. CDR3 in DNA: TGTGCCATCAGGAGAGGACTAGCGGCGAACACCGGGGAGCTGTTTTTT.

J is TRBJ2-7 and V is TRBV12-3 or TRBV12-4; no firm D call. Trimming took off 3 bases at V and 6 bases at J, with 6 bases between the two ends. This CDR3 comprises 11 residues. DNA for the CDR3: TGTGCCAGCAGTTTTGCCTCCGAGCAGTACTTC. As protein: CASSFASEQYF.

This clonotype was counted only a few times. This chain uses TRBV2 with TRBJ1-5, with D perhaps matching TRBD1 (5 bases). Per germline, CDR1 SNHLY and CDR2 FYNNEI. The V gene lost 6 bases and the J gene lost 3 bases, with 15 bases spanning the gap. This CDR3 comprises 15 residues. The CDR3 spells CASRGGVSANQPQHF. The CDR3 bases are TGTGCCAGCAGAGGAGGGGTGTCGGCCAATCAGCCCCAGCATTTT.

The chain is built from TRBV29-1 and TRBJ2-3, with D perhaps TRBD1 or TRBD2 (7 bases each). CDR3 length equals 18 residues. CDR1 is SQVTM and CDR2 is ANQGSEA in the germline V gene. V lost 5 bases to trimming and J lost 2 bases, with 26 bases between them. The CDR3 nucleotides read TGCAGCGTTCGGCGGGGACAGAATACGGGACTAAACACAGATACGCAGTATTTT. It is translated as CSVRRGQNTGLNTDTQYF.

The chain joins TRBV7-2 to TRBJ2-5; the D is unclear. The CDR3 is 14 amino acids. Trimming shortened V by 5 bases and J by 4 bases, and 14 bases separated the two germline ends. Germline CDR1 is SGHTA and CDR2 is FQGNSA. CDR3 sequence (DNA): TGTGCCAGCAGCCTGGTTGTGGGGTTAGAGACCCAGTACTTC. Translated: CASSLVVGLETQYF. Filled out from reference TRBV7-2 and TRBJ2-5, the complete variable domain reads GAGVSQSPSNKVTEKGKDVELRCDPISGHTALYWYRQSLGQGLEFLIYFQGNSAPDKSGLPSDRFSAERTGGSVSTLTIQRTQQEDSAVYLCASSLVVGLETQYFGPGTRLLVL.

This chain joins TRBV10-1 and TRBJ1-1, with TRBD1 identical over 10 bases. V lost 5 bases to trimming and J lost 0 bases; unmatched junction nucleotides: 15. This CDR3 region has 19 residues. Germline V gene data show CDR1 as WNHNN and CDR2 as SYGVQD (reference sequence). CDR3 residues: CASSTARDRGLFLNTEAFF. DNA of the CDR3: TGCGCCAGCAGTACCGCACGGGACAGGGGACTTTTCCTGAACACTGAAGCTTTCTTT.

This clonotype was seen ten or more times. This rearrangement joins TRBV6-6 to TRBJ2-6; 8 positions match TRBD1. CDR1 is MNHNY and CDR2 is SVGAGI in the germline V gene (reference sequence). The CDR3 is made up of 16 amino acids. Germline trimming cut 0 bases from V and 3 bases from J; bases unmatched to any gene: 1. CDR3 loop: CASSYSTGVGANVLTF. As DNA, the CDR3 is TGTGCCAGCAGTTACTCGACAGGGGTTGGGGCCAACGTCCTGACTTTC.

This clonotype came up many times. The chain recombines TRBV7-8 with TRBJ2-1; D gene uncertain. The CDR3 length is 12 residues. Trimming took off 2 bases at V and 8 bases at J, with 7 bases between the two ends. Germline CDR1 reads SGHVS; CDR2 reads FQNEAQ. CDR3 in DNA: TGTGCCAGCAGCTTAAAAGGGTATGAGCAGTTCTTC. It codes for CASSLKGYEQFF.

This clonotype was seen only a few times. J is TRBJ2-1 and V is TRBV5-4; either TRBD1 or TRBD2 may supply D (5 bases each). CDR1 is SGHNT and CDR2 is YYREEE in the germline V gene (reference sequence). The CDR3 spans 13 residues. Trimming took off 4 bases at V and 8 bases at J, with 13 bases between the two ends. CDR3 amino acids: CASSVGPVDEQFF. DNA for the CDR3: TGTGCCAGCAGCGTGGGACCCGTGGATGAGCAGTTCTTC.

This clonotype is medium-sized (0.01 to 0.1%) in the sample. V gene TRBV28 combines with J gene TRBJ1-3; D gene unclear. The V end was cut by 0 bases, the J end by 3 bases, with 12 bases between. Germline values: CDR1 MDHEN, CDR2 SYDVKM. This CDR3 spans 16 amino acids. CDR3 region: CASSLWDFGLGNTIYF. DNA for the CDR3: TGTGCCAGCAGTTTATGGGACTTTGGCCTTGGAAACACCATATATTTT.

In this sample, this clonotype turned up many times. The J gene is TRBJ2-7, the V gene TRBV6-6, with 10 bases aligning to TRBD1. V was clipped by 5 bases and J by 5 bases; unmatched bases: 9. Germline V gene sequence: CDR1 MNHNY, CDR2 SVGAGI (reference sequence). This CDR3 contains 15 residues. CDR3 sequence reads: CASSPGQGSFDEQYF. The CDR3 DNA follows: TGTGCCAGCAGTCCGGGACAGGGGAGCTTCGACGAGCAGTACTTC.

This clonotype occurred a few times. The CDR3 loop reads CASSLSPLSEEFF. The CDR3 DNA is TGCGCCAGCAGCCTGTCCCCCCTTTCAGAAGAGTTCTTC. V is TRBV4-1 and J is TRBJ2-1; unclear D gene. CDR3 length equals 13 residues. Per the germline V gene, CDR1 is MGHRA and CDR2 is YSYEKL. The V and J ends lost 4 bases and 14 bases respectively, with 18 bases between them.

This clonotype was observed many times. V and J are TRBV15 and TRBJ2-2; TRBD2 matches at 7 bases. This CDR3 is 16 amino acids long. With V trimmed by 4 bases and J by 5 bases, 10 bases remained unmatched. CDR1 and CDR2 (germline): LNHNV, YYDKDF (reference sequence). In DNA, the CDR3 is TGTGCCACCAGCACCCAAGCGGGACGAAGTACCGGGGAGCTGTTTTTT. This gives the protein CATSTQAGRSTGELFF.

In its sample, this clonotype was seen many times. V and J are TRBV7-9 and TRBJ1-5; TRBD1 matches 8 bases. CDR1 is SEHNR, CDR2 FQNEAQ, per germline (reference sequence). V shed 5 bases and J 5 bases; nucleotides not matched to a gene: 5. CDR3 size: 14 residues. CDR3 amino acids: CASSLTTGDQPQHF. In nucleotides, the CDR3 is TGTGCCAGCAGCCTAACGACAGGGGATCAGCCCCAGCATTTT.

The sample holds many counts of this clonotype. V gene TRBV5-1 combines with J gene TRBJ2-2, with D uncertain. Trimming shortened V by 0 bases and J by 3 bases, and 9 bases separated the two germline ends. There are 15 residues in the CDR3. The V gene's germline CDR1 is SGHRS and CDR2 YFSETQ. The CDR3 sequence is CASSLGPFDTGELFF. DNA of the CDR3: TGCGCCAGCAGCTTGGGACCATTCGACACCGGGGAGCTGTTTTTT.

This clonotype was recorded many times. The chain employs TRBV24-1 and TRBJ2-2; D possibly matches TRBD1 or TRBD2 (5 bases each). Germline V lookup: CDR1 KGHDR, CDR2 SFDVKD. CDR3 length: 16 amino acids. V was shortened by 7 bases and J by 4 bases, with 18 bases between the two germline ends. CDR3 loop: CATRAGIGAGTGELFF. The CDR3 DNA sequence: TGTGCCACCAGGGCAGGGATAGGGGCGGGCACCGGGGAGCTGTTTTTT.

This sequence joins TRBV20-1 and TRBJ2-1, with a weak D call TRBD2 (6 bases). This CDR3 contains 15 residues. The germline V and J ends were trimmed by 1 base and 9 bases, with 19 bases remaining between them. Germline V gene data show CDR1 as DFQATT and CDR2 as SNEGSKA (reference sequence). The CDR3 loop reads CSARAPLAKPGEQFF. The CDR3, as DNA: TGCAGTGCTAGAGCCCCCCTAGCGAAGCCCGGTGAGCAGTTCTTC.

Note on this clonotype: The missing conserved phenylalanine or tryptophan at the end of this CDR3 makes a read error likely. The genes are TRBV6-2 or TRBV6-3 and TRBJ2-4; D is possibly TRBD2 (5 bases). The CDR3 has 15 amino acids. Germline loops: CDR1 MNHEY, CDR2 SVGEGT. V shed 0 bases and J shed 0 bases, with 6 bases lying between them. The CDR3: CASSYSGLAKNIQYL. CDR3 DNA: TGTGCCAGCAGTTACTCAGGACTAGCCAAAAACATTCAGTACTTA.

This clonotype was seen repeatedly, ten times or more. The V gene is TRBV7-6, the J gene TRBJ2-3; 7 nucleotides line up with TRBD2. Germline trimming cut 5 bases from V and 0 bases from J; bases unmatched to any gene: 5. Germline V CDR1 and CDR2: SGHVS, FNYEAQ. The CDR3 is made up of 15 amino acids. Here the CDR3 reads CASSILAGSTDTQYF. For the CDR3, the DNA is TGTGCCAGCAGCATATTAGCGGGTAGCACAGATACGCAGTATTTT.

This clonotype has ten or more counts. This rearrangement joins TRBV3-1 to TRBJ1-3, with D hard to call. The CDR3 extends over 12 amino acids. Germline loops: CDR1 LGHDT, CDR2 YNNKEL (reference sequence). Trimming shortened V by 8 bases and J by 4 bases, and 9 bases separated the two germline ends. The CDR3 region has the DNA TGTGCCAGCGCCTCCCAAGGAAACACCATATATTTT. Translation: CASASQGNTIYF.

This clonotype showed up many times. The J gene is TRBJ1-1, the V gene TRBV5-8; D is ambiguous. The CDR3 has 17 residues. Germline CDR1 is SGHTS and CDR2 is YDEGEE. V lost 1 base and J 0 bases, leaving 16 bases between the germline ends. The CDR3 DNA reads TGTGCCAGCAGCTTGTATAGGCTTGACGGCATGAACACTGAAGCTTTCTTT. The encoded protein is CASSLYRLDGMNTEAFF.

This clonotype was counted at least ten times. The V call is TRBV6-6, the J call TRBJ2-7, with a possible D match to TRBD1 (5 bases). With 6 bases removed from V and 1 base from J, the gap between germline ends came to 16 bases. The germline V gene has CDR1 MNHNY and CDR2 SVGAGI (reference sequence). The CDR3 is 15 amino acids. The CDR3 sequence: CASSFDRTRSYEQYF. The CDR3 region has the DNA TGTGCCAGCAGCTTCGACAGAACCCGATCCTACGAGCAGTACTTC.

This clonotype was counted at least ten times. The chain carries TRBV11-2 and TRBJ2-2; D gene uncertain. CDR3 size: 18 residues. Trimming removed 4 bases from V and 4 bases from J, with 22 bases in between. The germline V gene encodes CDR1 SGHAT and CDR2 FQNNGV. CDR3 sequence (DNA): TGTGCCAGCAGCTCCACGTCCATTTTCGTCGGTTTCACCGGGGAGCTGTTTTTT. It specifies CASSSTSIFVGFTGELFF.

This clonotype was counted many times. The genes are TRBV10-1 and TRBJ1-6; D not certain. This CDR3 region has 13 residues. Per germline, CDR1 WNHNN and CDR2 SYGVQD (reference sequence). V gave up 6 bases and J gave up 7 bases, with 10 bases separating them. The CDR3 is CASSQRGNSPLHF. The CDR3 DNA sequence: TGCGCCAGCAGCCAGCGAGGGAATTCACCCCTCCACTTT.

By sample fraction, this clonotype is medium-sized (0.01 to 0.1%). As DNA, the CDR3 is TGTGCCAGCAGCTTAAAGGAAGAGACCCAGTACTTC. Its translation is CASSLKEETQYF. The chain employs TRBV7-9 and TRBJ2-5; unclear D gene. Deletions cut 2 bases from V and 3 bases from J, with 4 bases between. Germline lookup yields CDR1 SEHNR and CDR2 FQNEAQ (reference sequence). The CDR3 has 12 residues.

This clonotype was seen many times. The chain uses TRBV20-1 and TRBJ2-3, with TRBD2 identical over 10 bases. V shed 6 bases, J shed 0 bases, and the junction held 9 bases outside the gene matches. This CDR3 comprises 16 residues. Germline CDR1 DFQATT, CDR2 SNEGSKA (reference sequence). Here the CDR3 reads CSARGGLAESTDTQYF. The CDR3, as DNA: TGCAGTGCCCGCGGTGGACTAGCGGAAAGCACAGATACGCAGTATTTT.

This rearrangement joins TRBV6-5 to TRBJ1-1; 11 bases fit TRBD1. This CDR3 is built from 16 residues. Trimming took 7 bases from V and 0 from J; bases not matched to a gene: 7. Germline assignment: CDR1 MNHEY and CDR2 SVGAGI. The CDR3: CASIRDRGSMNTEAFF. CDR3 bases: TGTGCCAGCATCAGGGACAGGGGGTCCATGAACACTGAAGCTTTCTTT.

This clonotype appeared many times. V gene TRBV19 combines with J gene TRBJ2-1; 10 nucleotides align to TRBD2. The V gene end was trimmed by 5 bases and the J gene end by 9 bases; junction bases not matched to a gene: 7. CDR1 and CDR2 (germline): LNHDA, SQIVND (reference sequence). The CDR3 is made up of 14 amino acids. In nucleotides, the CDR3 is TGTGCCAGTAGTGGAGCTAGCGGGAGCGCTGAGCAGTTCTTC. Its translation: CASSGASGSAEQFF.

By share of the sample, this clonotype is medium-sized. The chain carries TRBV10-3 and TRBJ2-6, with 14 positions matching TRBD2. CDR3 length: 20 residues. Germline V gives CDR1 ENHRY, CDR2 SYGVKD. The V gene end was trimmed by 0 bases and the J gene end by 2 bases; junction bases not matched to a gene: 6. The CDR3 region has the DNA TGTGCCATCAGTGAGTCGGTGGGACTAGCGGGAGTAGCTGGGGCCAACGTCCTGACTTTC. Translation gives CAISESVGLAGVAGANVLTF.

Ten or more counts support this clonotype. V is TRBV20-1 and J is TRBJ1-4; D gene uncertain. V gave up 6 bases and J gave up 6 bases, with 14 bases separating them. The CDR3 consists of 13 residues. Looked up from germline, CDR1 is DFQATT and CDR2 is SNEGSKA (reference sequence). CDR3 sequence (DNA): TGCAGTGCCGCACCTAGGGAATATGAAAAACTGTTTTTT. This translates into CSAAPREYEKLFF.

This clonotype was seen many times. A much larger clone is a single base away; this may be a read error. This chain uses TRBV12-5 with TRBJ2-2, with D uncertain. The germline V gene encodes CDR1 LGHNT and CDR2 FRNRAP. The CDR3 spans 15 residues. CDR3 sequence reads: CASVLVTGPVGELFF. CDR3 nucleotide sequence: TGTGCTAGTGTTTTGGTTACTGGGCCGGTCGGGGAGCTGTTTTTT. Filled out from reference TRBV12-5 and TRBJ2-2, the complete variable domain reads DARVTQTPRHKVTEMGQEVTMRCQPILGHNTVFWYRQTMMQGLELLAYFRNRAPLDDSGMPKDRFSAEMPDATLATLKIQPSEPRDSAVYFCASVLVTGPVGELFFGEGSRLTVL.